The 21 T cell receptor beta chains below all came from one sample that was sequenced in a study of blood T cells in healthy people across ages. A second PCR of 7 to 11 cycles used a sample-barcoded 5' primer and a J-beta primer mix. TCRdb itself ran the 5' RACE reads through MiXCR, one entry per CDR3 protein. The sample records roughly 800,000 distinct CDR3 sequences, 58% being singletons. Specimen: blood. All receptors derive from a man under 40 in good health.

This clonotype was seen more than once but under ten times. The chain is built from TRBV13 and TRBJ2-1; D remains ambiguous. V was pared by 7 bases and J by 0 bases, with 7 bases between. Germline CDR1 PRHDT, CDR2 FYEKMQ (reference sequence). The CDR3 extends over 13 amino acids. CDR3: CASNRVSYNEQFF. The CDR3 region has the DNA TGTGCCAGCAATCGGGTCTCCTACAATGAGCAGTTCTTC. The full variable domain, its missing parts supplied by reference TRBV13 and TRBJ2-1, is AAGVIQSPRHLIKEKRETATLKCYPIPRHDTVYWYQQGPGQDPQFLISFYEKMQSDKGSIPDRFSAQQFSDYHSELNMSSLELGDSALYFCASNRVSYNEQFFGPGTRLTVL.

The chain joins TRBV6-1 to TRBJ1-2; D is unclear. V lost 5 bases and J 8 bases, leaving 12 bases between the germline ends. The CDR3 has 12 residues. Per the germline V gene, CDR1 is MNHNS and CDR2 is SASEGT. The CDR3 DNA is TGTGCCAGCAGTTGGACCGGTGGAGGCTACACCTTC. Its protein is CASSWTGGGYTF.

This clonotype was counted only a few times. This chain joins TRBV29-1 and TRBJ2-3; possible D gene TRBD1, 5 bases. The CDR3 contains 13 residues. Germline V CDR1 and CDR2: SQVTM, ANQGSEA. V lost 4 bases and J lost 6, with 14 bases in between. CDR3 loop: CSVVQGLRDTQYF. In DNA form, the CDR3 reads TGCAGCGTTGTTCAGGGTCTTAGGGATACGCAGTATTTT.

A single count supports this clonotype. The V call is TRBV4-3, the J call TRBJ2-2; the D is unclear. Trimming shortened V by 1 base and J by 4 bases, and 16 bases separated the two germline ends. The CDR3 is 17 amino acids. CDR1 is LGHNA, CDR2 YSLEER, per germline. The CDR3 DNA follows: TGCGCCAGCAGCCAAGGTCGGTCCGGTGGCTTCACCGGGGAGCTGTTTTTT. Protein sequence: CASSQGRSGGFTGELFF.

The CDR3 loop reads CATSSGLVSSSEQFF. The CDR3 DNA follows: TGTGCCACCAGCTCGGGACTAGTAAGTTCGTCCGAGCAGTTCTTC. This chain uses TRBV24-1 with TRBJ2-1; TRBD2 matches at 8 bases. The CDR3 extends over 15 amino acids. Germline V lookup: CDR1 KGHDR, CDR2 SFDVKD. J was trimmed by 10 bases and V by 7 bases; bases with no gene match: 14.

This clonotype has at least ten counts. The rearrangement links TRBV7-2 to TRBJ2-2, with TRBD2 identical over 11 bases. V lost 5 bases, J lost 1 base, and 3 bases stayed unmatched. The CDR3 has 16 residues. CDR1 and CDR2 from the germline V gene are SGHTA and FQGNSA. The CDR3 loop is CASSPGLAGNTGELFF. In DNA form, the CDR3 reads TGTGCCAGCAGCCCCGGACTAGCGGGGAACACCGGGGAGCTGTTTTTT.

Concerning this clonotype: A read error may account for a junction end that differs from germline. The J gene is TRBJ1-2, the V gene TRBV15; 9 bases are shared with TRBD1. CDR1 is LNHNV, CDR2 YYDKDF, per germline (reference sequence). The CDR3 spans 17 residues. The CDR3 sequence: CATSRAGTGMLAYGYTF. CDR3 sequence (DNA): TGTGCCACCAGCAGAGCGGGGACAGGGATGTTGGCCTATGGCTACACCTTT.

This rearrangement joins TRBV5-1 to TRBJ2-4; TRBD2 agrees at 9 bases. The end of the DNA aligns better with TRBJ2-5, so the J call may be wrong. The CDR3 contains 16 residues. Per germline, CDR1 SGHRS and CDR2 YFSETQ. CDR3 loop: CASRRTPSGVVETQYF. The CDR3 region has the DNA TGCGCCAGCAGGCGGACCCCTAGCGGGGTAGTCGAGACCCAGTACTTC.

The rearrangement joins TRBV29-1 to TRBJ1-2; 8 bases are shared with TRBD1. Germline trimming cut 4 bases from V and 4 bases from J; bases unmatched to any gene: 8. The germline CDR1 and CDR2 sequences are SQVTM and ANQGSEA. The CDR3 runs 14 residues. The CDR3 loop reads CSVGTGLIGYGYTF. CDR3 nucleotides: TGCAGCGTTGGGACAGGGCTGATAGGCTATGGCTACACCTTC.

The chain combines TRBV7-2 with TRBJ2-7; D not certain. Germline lookup yields CDR1 SGHTA and CDR2 FQGNSA. The CDR3 runs 14 residues. The V gene lost 4 bases and the J gene lost 5 bases, with 15 bases spanning the gap. The CDR3 sequence is CASSSQTVSNEQYF. The CDR3 region has the DNA TGTGCCAGCAGCTCTCAGACTGTGTCCAACGAGCAGTACTTC. The full variable domain, completed using reference TRBV7-2 and TRBJ2-7, is GAGVSQSPSNKVTEKGKDVELRCDPISGHTALYWYRQSLGQGLEFLIYFQGNSAPDKSGLPSDRFSAERTGGSVSTLTIQRTQQEDSAVYLCASSSQTVSNEQYFGPGTRLTVT.

This sequence joins TRBV27 and TRBJ2-1, with 7 bases that match TRBD1. Trimming cost V 8 bases and J 7 bases; bases outside gene matches: 11. From germline, CDR1 is MNHEY and CDR2 SMNVEV (reference sequence). The CDR3 has 14 amino acids. Here the CDR3 reads CASGSADRANEQFF. In DNA form, the CDR3 reads TGTGCCAGCGGTTCGGCCGACAGGGCGAATGAGCAGTTCTTC.

V usage is TRBV20-1 and J usage is TRBJ1-1, with TRBD1 matching over 7 bases. The CDR3 covers 13 residues. Looked up from germline, CDR1 is DFQATT and CDR2 is SNEGSKA (reference sequence). After removal of 8 bases from V and 3 bases from J, the junction contained 9 bases not matched to a gene. The CDR3 region has the DNA TGCAGTTGTGGAACAGGGGCGTACACTGAAGCTTTCTTT. The encoded protein is CSCGTGAYTEAFF.

V gene TRBV9 combines with J gene TRBJ2-7; 10 bases map to TRBD1. Looked up from germline, CDR1 is SGDLS and CDR2 is YYNGEE. The CDR3 runs to 15 residues. Unmatched junction bases numbered 3, after V lost 3 bases and J lost 0 bases. In nucleotides, the CDR3 is TGTGCCAGCAGCGCCGGGACAGGGGCCTCCTACGAGCAGTACTTC. This gives the protein CASSAGTGASYEQYF.

A few counts support this clonotype. This chain connects TRBV6-2 or TRBV6-3 to TRBJ1-2; D remains unclear. Germline lookup yields CDR1 MNHEY and CDR2 SVGEGT. There are 14 residues in the CDR3. The ends were cut back, 2 bases at V and 4 bases at J, with 11 bases in the middle. The CDR3 loop reads CASSYQGRIYGYTF. The DNA of the CDR3 is TGTGCCAGCAGTTACCAAGGACGGATCTATGGCTACACCTTC.

This chain uses TRBV12-3 or TRBV12-4 with TRBJ2-3; 7 nucleotides align to TRBD1. The V and J ends lost 6 bases and 4 bases, in that order; junction bases with no gene match: 7. This CDR3 has 14 amino acids. The chain's CDR3 is CASSVDRAADTQYF. CDR3 coding DNA: TGTGCCAGCAGCGTAGACAGGGCTGCAGATACGCAGTATTTT.

The chain recombines TRBV20-1 with TRBJ2-4; D is tentatively TRBD1 or TRBD2 (5 bases each). The J call is doubtful: the DNA matches TRBJ2-5 better. CDR1 is DFQATT, CDR2 SNEGSKA, per germline (reference sequence). The CDR3 consists of 12 residues. The CDR3 loop reads CSAPRDLETQYF. The CDR3 nucleotides are TGCAGTGCTCCGAGGGACCTCGAGACCCAGTACTTC.

This clonotype has just a few counts. The chain is built from TRBV30 and TRBJ2-5; 10 nucleotides line up with TRBD1. The end of the DNA aligns better with TRBJ2-7, so the J call may be wrong. Germline V gives CDR1 GTSNPN, CDR2 SVGIG (reference sequence). This CDR3 comprises 13 residues. The CDR3 region is CAWDRGLNYEQYF. The CDR3 bases are TGTGCCTGGGACAGGGGGCTAAACTACGAGCAGTACTTC.

This clonotype was counted at least ten times. V and J are TRBV6-5 and TRBJ2-5; 8 positions match TRBD2. Per the germline V gene, CDR1 is MNHEY and CDR2 is SVGAGI. The V and J ends lost 7 bases and 11 bases, in that order; junction bases with no gene match: 15. This CDR3 is built from 14 residues. The CDR3 DNA reads TGTGCCAGCACGCACGGGAGGGCCTTTGGGGAGCAGTACTTC. Residues: CASTHGRAFGEQYF.

This chain connects TRBV20-1 to TRBJ2-1; D ambiguous. V was shortened by 3 bases and J by 2 bases, with 11 bases between the two germline ends. CDR3 length equals 14 residues. CDR1 is DFQATT, CDR2 SNEGSKA, per germline (reference sequence). The CDR3 DNA reads TGCAGTGCTAGTGAAACGGTTGCCTACAATGAGCAGTTCTTC. It codes for CSASETVAYNEQFF.

V and J are TRBV6-2 or TRBV6-3 and TRBJ2-1; 8 bases are shared with TRBD2. With 8 bases clipped from V and 8 bases from J, the junction kept 8 bases outside the gene matches. CDR3 length equals 13 residues. The germline V gene encodes CDR1 MNHEY and CDR2 SVGEGT. Here the CDR3 DNA reads TGTGCCAGCTTAGACCCGGGGGGGGATGAGCAGTTCTTC. Translated: CASLDPGGDEQFF.

This chain connects TRBV6-1 to TRBJ1-2, with TRBD1 as a possible D gene (6 bases). Trimming cost V 4 bases and J 5 bases, with 14 bases left between them. The V gene's germline CDR1 is MNHNS and CDR2 SASEGT. This CDR3 spans 14 amino acids. The CDR3 DNA reads TGTGCCAGCAGTGGATCAGGGGCGGCATATGGCTACACCTTC. Protein: CASSGSGAAYGYTF.